The clone carrying this TCR beta chain was found once. Its matching antigen is unknown. The data stem from a study of CD4 T cells in relation to SARS-CoV-2 and coronaviruses. Study-level background: PBMCs were cultured with antigen for roughly 10 days before TCR beta sequencing. Patient ages ranged from about 20 to 72, median 38.

Naive and memory CD4+ T cells came from enriched cryopreserved PBMCs. Study-level points and caveats: Roughly 65% of donors had memory CD4+ clonotypes crossrecognizing SARS-CoV-2 and common cold coronavirus spike.

The repertoire was sequenced with immunoSEQ multiplex PCR; TCRdb's copy has only in-frame clones and lacks some. The sample holds tens of thousands of clones; roughly 80% are singletons and the top ten take around 21%. The CDR3 is 17 residues long. The V gene lost 4 bases and the J gene lost 3 bases, with 19 bases spanning the gap. CDR1 MNHEY and CDR2 SMNVEV come from the germline V gene (reference sequence). This chain joins TRBV27 and TRBJ1-5; D perhaps matches TRBD1 (6 bases). The sequencing input was memory CD4+ T cells from PBMCs, cultured in vitro. The TCR sequence derives from an adult with COVID-19. CDR3 bases: TGTGCCAGCAGTTCCCGACAGGCTCAATCCTTCAATCAGCCCCAGCATTTT. It codes for CASSSRQAQSFNQPQHF.